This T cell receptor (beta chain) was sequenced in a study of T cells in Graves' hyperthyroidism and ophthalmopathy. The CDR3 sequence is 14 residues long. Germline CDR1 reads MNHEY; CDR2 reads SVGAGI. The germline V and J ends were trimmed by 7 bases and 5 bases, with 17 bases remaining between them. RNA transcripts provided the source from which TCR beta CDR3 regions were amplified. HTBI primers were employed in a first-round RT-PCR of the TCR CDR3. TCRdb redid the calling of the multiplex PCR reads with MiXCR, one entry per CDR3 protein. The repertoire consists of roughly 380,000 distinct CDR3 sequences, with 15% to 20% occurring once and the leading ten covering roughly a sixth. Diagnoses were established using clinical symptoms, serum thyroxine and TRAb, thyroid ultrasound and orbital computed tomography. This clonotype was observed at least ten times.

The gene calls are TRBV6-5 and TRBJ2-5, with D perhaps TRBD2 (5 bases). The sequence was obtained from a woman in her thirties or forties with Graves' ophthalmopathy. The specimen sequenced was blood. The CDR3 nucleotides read TGTGCCAGCACCGACGGGGATCTGACTGAGACCCAGTACTTC. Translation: CASTDGDLTETQYF.